This T cell receptor (beta chain) was captured in a study of T-cell memory formation after mild COVID-19. As for the study in general: Largely donor-specific TCR clusters were found.

This CDR3 is 15 amino acids long. Germline-derived CDR1 and CDR2 are LNHDA and SQIVND (reference sequence). Between the trimmed V and J ends, which lost 4 bases and 0 bases, there was a span of 12 bases. TCRdb re-derived calls from the 5' RACE reads in MiXCR, one entry per CDR3 protein. This sample has roughly 400,000 distinct CDR3 sequences; 24% occur once, and the top ten carry around 8.1%. This chain connects TRBV19 to TRBJ1-2; D gene uncertain. The sequenced sample was PBMCs or a T cell subset sorted from them (not recorded which). The clonotype originates from an adult woman who had mild COVID-19 (a few samples of this study predate the infection). Cell type and time point are not known. Here the CDR3 DNA reads TGTGCCAGTAGTACTTCCGGTTACGCTAACTATGGCTACACCTTC. Amino acid sequence: CASSTSGYANYGYTF.